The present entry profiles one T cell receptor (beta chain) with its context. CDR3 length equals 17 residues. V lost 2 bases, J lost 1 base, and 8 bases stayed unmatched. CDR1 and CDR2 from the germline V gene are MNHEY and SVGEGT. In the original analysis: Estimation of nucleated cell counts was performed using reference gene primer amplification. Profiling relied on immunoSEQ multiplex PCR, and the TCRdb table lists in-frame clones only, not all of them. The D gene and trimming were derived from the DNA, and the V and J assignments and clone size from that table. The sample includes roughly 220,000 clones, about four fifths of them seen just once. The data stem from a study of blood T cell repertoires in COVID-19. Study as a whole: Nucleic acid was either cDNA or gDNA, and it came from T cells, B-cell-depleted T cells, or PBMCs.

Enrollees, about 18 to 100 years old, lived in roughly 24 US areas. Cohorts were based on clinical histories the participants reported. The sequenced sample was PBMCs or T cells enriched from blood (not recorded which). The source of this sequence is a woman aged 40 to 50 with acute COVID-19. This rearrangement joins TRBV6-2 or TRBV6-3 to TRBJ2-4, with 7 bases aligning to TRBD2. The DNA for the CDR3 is TGTGCCAGCAGTTACATGGGTCCTAGCGGCGCCAAAAACATTCAGTACTTC. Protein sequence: CASSYMGPSGAKNIQYF.